The TCR beta chain described here comes from a study of graft-versus-host responses after intestinal transplantation. Study overall: Transplants given to recipients were multivisceral, liver-intestinal, or isolated intestinal. Tacrolimus and steroids were given for about three years to all recipients after anti-thymocyte globulin induction. Study observations and caveats: Early after transplant, HvG declines were associated with peak levels of circulating GvH clones. Detection of GvH clones occurred in recipient marrow, and some had their first appearance in ileum or blood.

With 8 bases clipped from V and 0 bases from J, the junction kept 4 bases outside the gene matches. In germline, CDR1 is MNHEY, CDR2 SVGAGI. The length of the CDR3 is 14 residues. Clones were sequenced by immunoSEQ multiplex PCR, and TCRdb holds only the in-frame ones, with some missing. The top ten clones hold 1.6% of a sample with 43,000 or so clones, about 95% of them seen once. Note on this clone: Its antigen remains unknown.

This sample comprised PBMCs, obtained more than 310 days after intestinal transplant. V and J are TRBV6-5 and TRBJ2-1, with TRBD2 identical over 7 bases. The clonotype was recovered from a human patient who received an intestinal transplant, so some T cells may come from the graft donor. In nucleotides, the CDR3 is TGTGCCAGCCACCGGACTAGCTCCTACAATGAGCAGTTCTTC. Its translation: CASHRTSSYNEQFF.